This passage covers 8 T cell receptor beta chains from one sample sequenced in a study of blood T cell repertoires in COVID-19. Assay used: immunoSEQ multiplex PCR; TCRdb lists only in-frame clones, some missing. The table lists 120,000 to 150,000 clones, 80% to 90% of them singletons. Material: peripheral blood. These receptors originate from a human donor in a cohort sampled during active COVID-19.

The chain couples TRBV3-1 (or the pseudogene TRBV3-2) to TRBJ1-4; D possibly corresponds to TRBD1 (6 bases). The V end was cut by 0 bases, the J end by 4 bases, with 12 bases between. Germline V gene sequence: CDR1 LGHDT, CDR2 YNNKEL (reference sequence). CDR3 length equals 16 residues. The CDR3 loop reads CASSQDGGQFNEKLFF. The CDR3 region has the DNA TGTGCCAGCAGCCAAGACGGAGGACAGTTTAATGAAAAACTGTTTTTT.

The chain is built from TRBV7-9 and TRBJ2-4; the match to TRBD1 covers 8 bases. Germline V gives CDR1 SEHNR, CDR2 FQNEAQ (reference sequence). CDR3 size: 13 residues. V was pared by 1 base and J by 7 bases, with 0 bases of the junction left unmatched. The CDR3 DNA reads as TGTGCCAGCAGCTTAGGACAGGGGAACATTCAGTACTTC. Its protein is CASSLGQGNIQYF. Combining the CDR3 with reference TRBV7-9 and TRBJ2-4 gives the whole variable domain DTGVSQNPRHKITKRGQNVTFRCDPISEHNRLYWYRQTLGQGPEFLTYFQNEAQLEKSRLLSDRFSAERPKGSFSTLEIQRTEQGDSAMYLCASSLGQGNIQYFGAGTRLSVL.

The chain combines TRBV18 with TRBJ2-1; D not certain. CDR3 length: 14 residues. V shed 2 bases and J shed 8 bases, with 13 bases lying between them. Per germline, CDR1 KGHSH and CDR2 LQKENI. CDR3 residues: CASSPVAVSYEQFF. The CDR3 nucleotides are TGTGCCAGCTCACCAGTGGCAGTCTCCTATGAGCAGTTCTTC.

The rearrangement links TRBV2 to TRBJ1-2; D uncertain. Germline CDR1 reads SNHLY; CDR2 reads FYNNEI. The CDR3 has 15 amino acids. Deletions cut 3 bases from V and 4 bases from J, with 15 bases between. The CDR3 loop reads CASSDSRRQLYGYTF. The DNA for the CDR3 is TGTGCCAGCAGTGACTCAAGGAGGCAGCTCTATGGCTACACCTTC.

The chain joins TRBV11-2 to TRBJ1-4, with D perhaps matching TRBD1 (5 bases). Trimming stripped 8 bases from V and 4 bases from J, with 11 bases between. CDR1 and CDR2 (germline): SGHAT, FQNNGV. The CDR3 is 13 residues long. The CDR3 here is CASGQRGNEKLFF. In nucleotides, the CDR3 is TGTGCCAGCGGTCAAAGGGGTAATGAAAAACTGTTTTTT.

The gene calls are TRBV5-4 and TRBJ2-1, with 10 nucleotides matching TRBD2. Trimming took 0 bases from V and 9 from J; bases not matched to a gene: 12. This CDR3 region has 17 residues. Germline V gene data show CDR1 as SGHNT and CDR2 as YYREEE (reference sequence). CDR3 DNA: TGTGCCAGCAGCTTGGGCCGGGGTAGCGGGGGGCGAGTTGAGCAGTTCTTC. It encodes CASSLGRGSGGRVEQFF.

The chain combines TRBV27 with TRBJ2-1, with 10 positions matching TRBD1. Trimming at V came to 7 bases and at J to 7 bases, leaving 7 bases not matched to a gene. The CDR3 consists of 14 residues. CDR1 and CDR2 (germline): MNHEY, SMNVEV (reference sequence). CDR3 in DNA: TGTGCCAGCACCTGGGACAGGGGCTGGAATGAGCAGTTCTTC. It translates to CASTWDRGWNEQFF.

This clone was counted only a few times. The chain carries TRBV6-2 or TRBV6-3 and TRBJ2-4; 7 positions agree with TRBD2. With V trimmed by 4 bases and J by 5 bases, 5 bases remained unmatched. CDR1 is MNHEY and CDR2 is SVGEGT in the germline V gene. CDR3 size: 14 residues. The CDR3 coding sequence is TGTGCCAGCAGTTGGGGGGGGGACCAAAACATTCAGTACTTC. It encodes CASSWGGDQNIQYF.